The entry that follows covers one TCR beta chain sequence. These data are taken from a study of cytomegalovirus exposure and HLA in healthy donors. Amplification used 60 Vbeta primers and 13 Jbeta primers. The table came from immunoSEQ multiplex PCR; TCRdb's copy has only in-frame clones and leaves some out. The data show about 130,000 clones, around 74% seen once. The length of the CDR3 is 16 residues. Germline V gives CDR1 MGHRA, CDR2 YSYEKL. Trimming left V 1 base short and J 0 bases short, with 9 bases between. The source is a woman between 50 and 59 years old in good health and CMV-seropositive. Sequencing was performed on PBMCs. The chain uses TRBV4-1 and TRBJ1-4, with no clear D. The CDR3 region is CASSQVPTTTNEKLFF. The CDR3 DNA is TGCGCCAGCAGCCAAGTGCCAACAACAACTAATGAAAAACTGTTTTTT.